The rows below give T cell receptor beta chains drawn from one sample of a study of T-cell reconstitution after alpha-beta-depleted transplantation in children. Via MiXCR, TCRdb re-called the PCR reads, giving one row per CDR3 protein. The table shows about 300,000 distinct CDR3 sequences, with about 9.5% occurring only once. Source: PBMCs, taken before TCRalphabeta/CD19-depleted stem cell transplant. Receptors were obtained from a boy less than two years old with acute myeloid leukemia, due to receive a stem cell transplant. CDR3s include the opening cysteine and the closing phenylalanine or tryptophan. A D gene is named only where the DNA matches it firmly. Rows may omit the clone size; those that give it use once, few, many or a size class.

cdr3_aa	cdr3_nt	d_call	clone_size	v_call	j_call
CASSMIRDSSKNIQYF	TGTGCCAGTAGTATGATCCGGGACAGCTCCAAAAACATTCAGTACTTC	TRBD1	few	TRBV19	TRBJ2-4
CASSPTGVPNQPQHF	TGTGCCAGCAGCCCGACAGGGGTTCCTAATCAGCCCCAGCATTTT	TRBD1	-	TRBV28	TRBJ1-5
CASSLAGTGSSYEQYF	TGTGCCAGCAGCTTGGCGGGGACAGGATCATCCTACGAGCAGTACTTC	TRBD1	many	TRBV5-5	TRBJ2-7
CATSFPPGGAINQPQHF	TGTGCCACCAGCTTTCCTCCTGGGGGGGCCATTAATCAGCCCCAGCATTTT	-	many	TRBV15	TRBJ1-5
CAISVKDISYEQYF	TGTGCCATCAGTGTCAAGGACATTTCCTACGAGCAGTACTTC	-	many	TRBV10-3	TRBJ2-7
CASSLGDSPYEQYF	TGTGCCAGCAGTTTAGGGGACAGCCCCTACGAGCAGTACTTC	TRBD1	many	TRBV27	TRBJ2-7
CASSLWQGRDGYTF	TGTGCCAGCAGCTTATGGCAAGGACGGGATGGCTACACCTTC	-	few	TRBV7-2	TRBJ1-2
CASSHDLSKAFF	TGCGCCAGCAGCCACGACCTTTCGAAAGCTTTCTTT	-	many	TRBV4-1	TRBJ1-1
CASKGTSGAEQYF	TGCGCCAGCAAAGGGACTAGCGGCGCTGAGCAGTACTTC	TRBD2	many	TRBV5-1	TRBJ2-7
CASRYVSEAFF	TGTGCCAGCAGATATGTATCTGAAGCTTTCTTT	-	many	TRBV7-9	TRBJ1-1
CASSLVRSTNEKLFF	TGTGCCAGCAGCTTAGTAAGGTCAACTAATGAAAAACTGTTTTTT	-	many	TRBV7-2	TRBJ1-4
CSVEGIQETQYF	TGCAGCGTTGAGGGGATCCAAGAGACCCAGTACTTC	-	many	TRBV29-1	TRBJ2-5
CSAPRGLAGHNEQFF	TGCAGTGCTCCTCGCGGATTAGCGGGGCACAATGAGCAGTTCTTC	TRBD2	many	TRBV20-1	TRBJ2-1
CASSPTRQGRTDTQYF	TGTGCCAGCAGCCCTACCAGACAGGGGAGGACAGATACGCAGTATTTT	TRBD1	many	TRBV5-6	TRBJ2-3
CSARKIAEGGETQYF	TGCAGTGCTAGAAAAATAGCGGAGGGGGGGGAGACCCAGTACTTC	-	many	TRBV20-1	TRBJ2-5
CSASGGANEQYF	TGCAGTGCTAGCGGGGGGGCCAACGAGCAGTACTTC	TRBD2	many	TRBV20-1	TRBJ2-7
CSARDRSNTGELFF	TGCAGTGCTAGAGACAGATCGAACACCGGGGAGCTGTTTTTT	-	many	TRBV20-1	TRBJ2-2
CASSTAGLVVETQYF	TGCGCCAGCAGCACGGCGGGACTAGTGGTTGAGACCCAGTACTTC	TRBD2	many	TRBV5-1	TRBJ2-5
CASSQELVRYNEQFF	TGCGCCAGCAGCCAAGAACTAGTAAGGTACAATGAGCAGTTCTTC	-	many	TRBV4-1	TRBJ2-1
CASSQEGGPLYNEQFF	TGCGCCAGCAGCCAAGAGGGGGGCCCTCTTTACAATGAGCAGTTCTTC	-	few	TRBV4-3	TRBJ2-1